The 27 T cell receptor beta chains given below trace back to one sample, sequenced in a study of shared clonotypes between healthy human individuals. TCRdb's copy holds only in-frame clones and misses some; the assay was immunoSEQ multiplex PCR. The sample lists 2.3 million or so clones; over 85% were seen once. Sequencing used naive CD4+ T cells from PBMCs. Subset meaning: CD45RA+ positively selected. These receptors all come from a man aged 18 to 30 in good health. Some clones in this sample may be carry-over from other donors' samples.

The V call is TRBV2, the J call TRBJ2-3, with 10 bases that match TRBD2. Germline V gene data show CDR1 as SNHLY and CDR2 as FYNNEI. This CDR3 spans 16 amino acids. The V segment lost 6 bases and the J segment 3 bases; nucleotides outside the gene matches: 9. This CDR3 reads CASREHLAGVTDTQYF. The CDR3 coding sequence is TGTGCCAGCAGAGAACACCTAGCGGGAGTTACAGATACGCAGTATTTT.

J is TRBJ2-1 and V is TRBV6-5, with TRBD2 identical over 8 bases. Germline CDR1 reads MNHEY; CDR2 reads SVGAGI. There are 16 residues in the CDR3. Unmatched junction bases numbered 10, after V lost 0 bases and J lost 9 bases. CDR3 residues: CASSYSHTGGPPEQFF. In DNA, the CDR3 is TGTGCCAGCAGTTACTCGCATACGGGAGGGCCCCCTGAGCAGTTCTTC.

The gene calls are TRBV6-6 and TRBJ2-5; 7 bases match TRBD2. The CDR3 totals 14 residues. Trimming cost V 5 bases and J 7 bases; bases outside gene matches: 10. Germline-derived CDR1 and CDR2 are MNHNY and SVGAGI (reference sequence). The CDR3 sequence: CASSPWGLIGTQYF. CDR3 sequence (DNA): TGTGCCAGCAGTCCATGGGGACTAATCGGGACCCAGTACTTC.

The V and J genes are TRBV28 and TRBJ2-1, with 11 positions matching TRBD1. Per germline, CDR1 MDHEN and CDR2 SYDVKM. The CDR3 contains 12 residues. The V segment lost 2 bases and the J segment 15 bases; nucleotides outside the gene matches: 3. The CDR3 bases are TGTGCCAGCAGTTTACGGACAGGGGGCATGTTCTTC. Its protein product is CASSLRTGGMFF.

The chain has TRBV21-1 and TRBJ2-7; the table gives TRBD1 as D, unverified against the DNA. TRBV21-1 is a documented pseudogene. This CDR3 has 11 amino acids. The CDR3 is CASSPGTEQYF. The CDR3 DNA sequence: TGTGCCAGCAGCCCAGGGACAGAGCAGTACTTC.

The chain links TRBV28 to TRBJ1-1; TRBD1 agrees at 7 bases. V was pared by 6 bases and J by 1 base, with 5 bases of the junction left unmatched. The germline V gene has CDR1 MDHEN and CDR2 SYDVKM. The CDR3 is 14 amino acids. DNA of the CDR3: TGTGCCAGCAGGTTGGGACAGCCGAACACTGAAGCTTTCTTT. It translates to CASRLGQPNTEAFF.

The CDR3 bases are TGTGCCAGCAGCCCCGGGACAGGCCAATCCTACGAGCAGTACTTC. Translating it yields CASSPGTGQSYEQYF. The gene calls are TRBV5-6 and TRBJ2-7; 8 bases are a match to TRBD1. The CDR3 consists of 15 residues. Unmatched junction bases numbered 7, after V lost 4 bases and J lost 1 base. Germline V gene lookup returns CDR1 SGHDT and CDR2 YYEEEE.

Notes on this clone: The same CDR3 also results from other DNA sequences found in this sample. The rearrangement joins TRBV28 to TRBJ1-2; D gene ambiguous. Trimming took 8 bases from V and 4 from J, leaving 11 bases between them. The CDR3 extends over 12 amino acids. Germline CDR1 MDHEN, CDR2 SYDVKM. The CDR3 here is CASSAGFYGYTF. In nucleotides, the CDR3 is TGTGCCAGCTCTGCCGGTTTCTATGGCTACACCTTC.

On this clone itself: This CDR3 is also generated by other DNA sequences in the sample. The chain links TRBV15 to TRBJ2-3, with 11 bases lining up with TRBD2. This CDR3 comprises 17 residues. J lost 0 bases, V lost 1 base, and 3 bases had no gene match. Germline loops: CDR1 LNHNV, CDR2 YYDKDF (reference sequence). This CDR3 reads CATSRGGTSGSTDTQYF. In DNA, the CDR3 is TGTGCCACCAGCAGAGGAGGGACTAGCGGAAGCACAGATACGCAGTATTTT.

V usage is TRBV2 and J usage is TRBJ2-5; 8 bases agree with TRBD1. CDR3 size: 14 residues. The germline V gene has CDR1 SNHLY and CDR2 FYNNEI. Losses at the gene ends were 4 bases for V and 4 bases for J; bases not matched to a gene: 5. In DNA form, the CDR3 reads TGTGCCAGCAGTGGACAGGGGAGCGGAGAGACCCAGTACTTC. Protein: CASSGQGSGETQYF.

This sequence joins TRBV25-1 and TRBJ2-1; D may be TRBD2 (6 bases). This CDR3 spans 12 amino acids. Looked up from germline, CDR1 is MGHDK and CDR2 is SYGVNS. For the CDR3, the DNA is TGTTCGGCGGGAAGCTTCTGGAATGAGCAGTTCTTC. Amino acid sequence: CSAGSFWNEQFF.

CDR3 loop: CASSSGWGNEQFF. The CDR3, as DNA: TGTGCCAGCAGCTCCGGGTGGGGCAATGAGCAGTTCTTC. J is TRBJ2-1 and V is TRBV7-3; D ambiguous. CDR1 and CDR2 from the germline V gene are SGHTA and FQGTGA. Trimming took off 4 bases at V and 6 bases at J, with 10 bases between the two ends. This CDR3 has 13 residues.

The chain joins TRBV18 to TRBJ1-1; 8 positions agree with TRBD1. V trimming: 3 bases; J trimming: 4 bases; junction bases outside the gene matches: 7. The CDR3 runs 15 residues. In germline, CDR1 is KGHSH, CDR2 LQKENI. The CDR3 coding sequence is TGTGCCAGCTCACCGGCGACAGGGGCATCCACTGAAGCTTTCTTT. Its translation: CASSPATGASTEAFF.

This rearrangement joins TRBV5-1 to TRBJ2-2; tentative D call: TRBD1 (6 bases). Germline V gives CDR1 SGHRS, CDR2 YFSETQ. The CDR3 extends over 13 amino acids. Between the trimmed V and J ends, which lost 7 bases and 5 bases, there was a span of 12 bases. As DNA, the CDR3 is TGCGCCAGCGAAACCCAGGGGACCGGGGAGCTGTTTTTT. Translating it yields CASETQGTGELFF.

The chain links TRBV29-1 to TRBJ2-3; possible D gene TRBD2, 6 bases. Germline CDR1 reads SQVTM; CDR2 reads ANQGSEA. V was cut by 7 bases and J by 3 bases, with 17 bases left in between. CDR3 length: 14 residues. As DNA, the CDR3 is TGCAGCGCCCGGAGGGGTAGCGGAACAGATACGCAGTATTTT. This sequence encodes CSARRGSGTDTQYF.

This clone appeared once. This chain links TRBV5-4 with TRBJ2-1; the D gene could be TRBD1 or TRBD2 (6 bases each). Germline V lookup: CDR1 SGHNT, CDR2 YYREEE (reference sequence). V shed 0 bases and J shed 2 bases, with 9 bases lying between them. This CDR3 spans 15 amino acids. CDR3 bases: TGTGCCAGCAGCTTGGACGGGGGCACCTACAATGAGCAGTTCTTC. Encoded protein: CASSLDGGTYNEQFF.

The chain joins TRBV30 to TRBJ2-5, with D tentatively TRBD1 (6 bases). The CDR3 has 13 residues. Trimming left V 0 bases short and J 12 bases short, with 17 bases between. Germline CDR1 GTSNPN, CDR2 SVGIG (reference sequence). CDR3 in amino acids: CAWSVRGLKGEYF. The CDR3, as DNA: TGTGCCTGGAGTGTACGGGGCTTAAAGGGGGAGTACTTC.

For the CDR3, the DNA is TGTGCCAGCAGTAAAATAGGGACTGCGCAGCAGTACTTC. This codes for CASSKIGTAQQYF. The chain couples TRBV6-5 to TRBJ2-7, with D possibly being TRBD2 (6 bases). Germline CDR1 and CDR2: MNHEY and SVGAGI. The CDR3 is 13 amino acids. Trimming removed 5 bases at V and 8 bases at J, with 16 bases between.

This clone was counted a single time. V is TRBV11-2 and J is TRBJ2-2; TRBD1 matches 7 bases. This CDR3 has 15 amino acids. Per the germline V gene, CDR1 is SGHAT and CDR2 is FQNNGV. V was clipped by 5 bases and J by 4 bases; unmatched bases: 7. CDR3 sequence reads: CASSLFQGVTGELFF. In nucleotides, the CDR3 is TGTGCCAGCAGCCTTTTTCAGGGGGTCACCGGGGAGCTGTTTTTT.

The genes are TRBV25-1 and TRBJ2-3; D gene ambiguous. V was clipped by 8 bases and J by 1 base, with 16 bases between them. Germline-derived CDR1 and CDR2 are MGHDK and SYGVNS. This CDR3 contains 15 residues. The CDR3 is CASVPTSRGTDTQYF. The CDR3 DNA reads as TGTGCCAGCGTACCCACCAGTCGGGGCACAGATACGCAGTATTTT.

The chain combines TRBV5-1 with TRBJ1-1, with no clear D. Germline lookup yields CDR1 SGHRS and CDR2 YFSETQ. This CDR3 is built from 15 residues. The germline V and J ends were trimmed by 1 base and 4 bases, with 14 bases remaining between them. The CDR3, as DNA: TGCGCCAGCAGCTTGTCCGGGTTGGATAGCACTGAAGCTTTCTTT. Translating gives CASSLSGLDSTEAFF.

This clone was detected once. This chain connects TRBV6-4 to TRBJ2-7; no clear D gene. Germline values: CDR1 MRHNA, CDR2 SNTAGT. Trimming shortened V by 7 bases and J by 3 bases, and 13 bases separated the two germline ends. The CDR3 runs 13 residues. The CDR3 DNA is TGTGCCAGCATCTCCCCGCCCCTCTACGAGCAGTACTTC. Protein: CASISPPLYEQYF.

The chain combines TRBV6-6 with TRBJ2-7, with D uncertain. Germline V gene lookup returns CDR1 MNHNY and CDR2 SVGAGI (reference sequence). V was clipped by 6 bases and J by 2 bases, with 11 bases between them. The CDR3 contains 13 residues. The CDR3 nucleotides are TGTGCCAGCAGACTGTACTCTACCTACGAGCAGTACTTC. Encoded protein: CASRLYSTYEQYF.

This chain uses TRBV21-1 with TRBJ2-2; TRBD2 is taken as the D call from the table, unchecked against the DNA. TRBV21-1 is a pseudogene. The length of the CDR3 is 20 residues. CDR3 protein: CASRPTGEDRGFLGTGELFF. The CDR3 DNA reads as TGTGCCAGCAGACCGACGGGGGAGGATAGGGGCTTTTTGGGCACCGGGGAGCTGTTTTTT.

The gene calls are TRBV6-6 and TRBJ2-1; 8 positions match TRBD1. The germline CDR1 and CDR2 sequences are MNHNY and SVGAGI (reference sequence). The CDR3 has 14 amino acids. V trimming: 5 bases; J trimming: 10 bases; junction bases outside the gene matches: 10. CDR3 amino acids: CASSPGQGVREQFF. The CDR3 DNA sequence: TGTGCCAGCAGTCCAGGACAGGGCGTGCGAGAGCAGTTCTTC.

The V call is TRBV19, the J call TRBJ2-1; 12 nucleotides line up with TRBD2. Unmatched junction bases numbered 15, after V lost 6 bases and J lost 0 bases. Germline CDR1 is LNHDA and CDR2 is SQIVND (reference sequence). The CDR3 runs to 20 residues. Here the CDR3 DNA reads TGTGCCAGTAGCAAAACACCCGGGACTAGCGGGTGGAGCTCCTACAATGAGCAGTTCTTC. Amino acid sequence: CASSKTPGTSGWSSYNEQFF. The complete variable domain, with remaining parts taken from reference TRBV19 and TRBJ2-1, reads DGGITQSPKYLFRKEGQNVTLSCEQNLNHDAMYWYRQDPGQGLRLIYYSQIVNDFQKGDIAEGYSVSREKKESFPLTVTSAQKNPTAFYLCASSKTPGTSGWSSYNEQFFGPGTRLTVL.

The gene calls are TRBV30 and TRBJ2-5; 9 bases are a match to TRBD2. In germline, CDR1 is GTSNPN, CDR2 SVGIG (reference sequence). The CDR3 loop spans 16 amino acids. V lost 3 bases to trimming and J lost 5 bases; unmatched junction nucleotides: 13. DNA of the CDR3: TGTGCCTGGAGGCCCAGGCTAGCGGGATCGGGGGAGACCCAGTACTTC. Protein product: CAWRPRLAGSGETQYF.